What follows are 14 T cell receptor beta chains derived from one specimen sequenced in a study of T cells in women clearing cervical HPV infection. Profiling relied on immunoSEQ multiplex PCR, and the TCRdb table lists in-frame clones only, not all of them. The sample holds fewer than 30,000 clones. Sequencing input: blood buffy coat. The receptors here all came from a woman between 18 and 70 years old with a cervical HPV16 infection that either progressed to CIN3+ or cleared (not recorded which).

A word on this clone: The read comes to an end 3 residues before the CDR3 does, leaving the germline J gene to fill in the end. The V call is TRBV23-1, the J call TRBJ1-1; D ambiguous. TRBV23-1 counts as an open reading frame of uncertain function. Trimming stripped 0 bases from V and 1 base from J, with 12 bases between. The CDR3 totals 16 residues. The CDR3 DNA, read in part, is TGCGCCAGCAGTCAATCGGTAAGTACTTCGAACACTGAA. It codes for CASSQSVSTSNTE. The entire CDR3 protein reads CASSQSVSTSNTEAFF.

This clone is medium-sized by frequency. Coverage ceases 3 residues before the CDR3 finishes, and the germline J gene fills in the end. The chain links TRBV29-1 to TRBJ2-7; D may be TRBD1 (5 bases). The CDR3 length is 13 residues. Looked up from germline, CDR1 is SQVTM and CDR2 is ANQGSEA. The V and J ends lost 7 bases and 0 bases respectively, with 13 bases between them. The covered CDR3 bases are TGCAGCGCTTACGACAGCTCCTCCTACGAG. Residues: CSAYDSSSYE. The full CDR3 sequence reads CSAYDSSSYEQYF.

On this clone itself: The CDR3 is cut off 3 residues early in the read; its end comes from the germline J gene. This rearrangement joins TRBV7-2 to TRBJ1-2; 7 bases map to TRBD1. In germline, CDR1 is SGHTA, CDR2 FQGNSA. This CDR3 contains 15 residues. The ends lost 1 base at V and 4 bases at J; junction bases unmatched: 6. CDR3 loop: CASSLGTGEGYGYTF. The part of the CDR3 DNA that was read is TGTGCCAGCAGCTTAGGAACAGGGGAGGGCTATGGC.

Regarding this clone: The read comes to an end 3 residues before the CDR3 does, leaving the germline J gene to fill in the end. The J gene is TRBJ1-2, the V gene TRBV5-1; D unclear. The germline gives CDR1 SGHRS, CDR2 YFSETQ. The CDR3 length is 16 residues. The CDR3 protein is CASSGLAGGSPETYTF. The CDR3 DNA, read in part, is TGCGCCAGCAGCGGACTAGCGGGAGGGTCCCCAGAGACC.

Incomplete CDR3 DNA: TGCAGCGTTGGGGCAGGGGCTCAAGAGACC. Protein: CSVGAGAQET. From start to end, the CDR3 is CSVGAGAQETQYF. The rearrangement joins TRBV29-1 to TRBJ2-5; tentatively, D is TRBD1 (6 bases). The DNA ends 3 residues before the CDR3 does, and the rest of the CDR3 is filled in from the germline J gene. Germline assignment: CDR1 SQVTM and CDR2 ANQGSEA. The V gene lost 4 bases and the J gene lost 2 bases, with 11 bases spanning the gap. This CDR3 has 13 amino acids.

Concerning this clone itself: The read stops 3 residues short of the end of the CDR3; the missing end is completed from the germline J gene. V gene TRBV20-1 combines with J gene TRBJ2-5; D not certain. Germline assignment: CDR1 DFQATT and CDR2 SNEGSKA (reference sequence). This CDR3 comprises 15 residues. Trimming took off 0 bases at V and 5 bases at J, with 16 bases between the two ends. Partial CDR3 DNA: TGCAGTGCTAGAGATCGACTCCTCCCCGTGGAGACC. Amino acids: CSARDRLLPVET. The CDR3 reads in full as CSARDRLLPVETQYF.

Concerning this clone itself: From the germline J gene comes the end of the CDR3, since the read stops 3 residues before it. This chain links TRBV20-1 with TRBJ2-5, with D perhaps matching TRBD1 (5 bases). The CDR3 totals 13 residues. V lost 6 bases, J lost 5 bases, and 16 bases lay in between. Germline CDR1 reads DFQATT; CDR2 reads SNEGSKA (reference sequence). CDR3 in amino acids: CSALEPGRETQYF. The part of the CDR3 DNA that was read is TGCAGTGCCTTAGAGCCAGGGCGGGAGACC.

Details on this clone: The read terminates 3 residues before the CDR3 end, so the remaining end is supplied by the germline J gene. J is TRBJ2-5 and V is TRBV7-8; 8 positions agree with TRBD1. This CDR3 has 16 residues. V shed 5 bases and J 5 bases; nucleotides not matched to a gene: 13. The germline V gene has CDR1 SGHVS and CDR2 FQNEAQ. CDR3 sequence reads: CASSIRFRGRRETQYF. Incomplete CDR3 DNA: TGTGCCAGCAGCATCAGGTTCAGGGGGCGGAGGGAGACC.

On this clone itself: From the germline J gene comes the end of the CDR3, since the read stops 3 residues before it. The genes are TRBV29-1 and TRBJ2-5, with 7 positions matching TRBD2. Losses at the gene ends were 6 bases for V and 0 bases for J; bases not matched to a gene: 7. From germline, CDR1 is SQVTM and CDR2 ANQGSEA. This CDR3 comprises 14 residues. Partial CDR3 DNA: TGCAGCGTAGAGGGACTACCGTACCAAGAGACC. This translates into CSVEGLPYQET. The entire CDR3 sequence reads CSVEGLPYQETQYF.

Regarding this clone: The read finishes 3 residues shy of the CDR3 end, and the germline J gene is used to complete it. V and J are TRBV27 and TRBJ1-5; D remains unclear. Germline V CDR1 and CDR2: MNHEY, SMNVEV (reference sequence). This CDR3 comprises 15 residues. The V end was cut by 3 bases, the J end by 3 bases, with 12 bases between. CDR3 DNA, as far as it was read: TGTGCCAGCAGTTTGAACCGGGTCTTCAATCAGCCC. Translated: CASSLNRVFNQP. The CDR3, in full, reads CASSLNRVFNQPQHF.

Note on this clone: Sequencing ends 3 residues short of the CDR3 end; the germline J gene provides the rest. The chain combines TRBV2 with TRBJ1-4; weak D call: TRBD1 (5 bases). Germline V lookup: CDR1 SNHLY, CDR2 FYNNEI. Trimming stripped 4 bases from V and 4 bases from J, with 10 bases between. CDR3 length equals 14 residues. The sequenced part of the CDR3 DNA is TGTGCCAGCAGTGGACAGCAATTTAATGAAAAA. Its protein product is CASSGQQFNEK. The CDR3 as a whole reads CASSGQQFNEKLFF.

A note on this clone: Read coverage stops 3 residues before the CDR3 terminus; the germline J gene supplies the remainder. J is TRBJ1-2 and V is TRBV2, with 12 nucleotides matching TRBD1. Looked up from germline, CDR1 is SNHLY and CDR2 is FYNNEI. The CDR3 sequence is 15 residues long. The DNA read from the CDR3 is TGTGCCAGCAGTGCACTGGGACAGGGGGCATACGAC. As protein: CASSALGQGAYD. The whole CDR3 region reads CASSALGQGAYDYTF.

With respect to this clone: The CDR3 is cut off 3 residues early in the read; its end comes from the germline J gene. This CDR3 is also generated by other DNA sequences in the sample. The genes are TRBV20-1 and TRBJ1-5, with 7 bases fitting TRBD1. V shed 6 bases and J 3 bases; nucleotides not matched to a gene: 5. Germline loops: CDR1 DFQATT, CDR2 SNEGSKA (reference sequence). The CDR3 extends over 13 amino acids. The CDR3 spells CSARDRANQPQHF. CDR3 bases read: TGCAGTGCGAGGGACAGAGCCAATCAGCCC.

Note on this clone: The read finishes 3 residues shy of the CDR3 end, and the germline J gene is used to complete it. V gene TRBV5-6 combines with J gene TRBJ1-6; unclear D gene. The length of the CDR3 is 12 residues. From germline, CDR1 is SGHDT and CDR2 YYEEEE. Trimming removed 5 bases from V and 8 bases from J, with 8 bases in between. CDR3 amino acids: CASSRHYSPLHF. The part of the CDR3 DNA that was read is TGTGCCAGCAGTCGACACTATTCACCC.